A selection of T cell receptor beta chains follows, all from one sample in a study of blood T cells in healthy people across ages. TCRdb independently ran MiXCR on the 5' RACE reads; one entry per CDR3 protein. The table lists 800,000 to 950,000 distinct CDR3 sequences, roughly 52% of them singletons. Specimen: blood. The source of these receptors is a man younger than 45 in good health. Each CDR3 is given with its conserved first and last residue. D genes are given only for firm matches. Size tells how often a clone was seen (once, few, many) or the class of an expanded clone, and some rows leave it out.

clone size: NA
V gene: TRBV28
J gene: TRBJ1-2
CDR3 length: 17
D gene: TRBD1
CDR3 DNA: TGTGCCAGCAGTTTAATCCATCGGGACAGGAGATACTATGGCTACACCTTC
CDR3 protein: CASSLIHRDRRYYGYTF

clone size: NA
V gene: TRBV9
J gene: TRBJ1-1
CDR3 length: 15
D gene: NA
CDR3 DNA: TGTGCCAGCAGCGTAGATCAAACAGCGAACACTGAAGCTTTCTTT
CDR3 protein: CASSVDQTANTEAFF

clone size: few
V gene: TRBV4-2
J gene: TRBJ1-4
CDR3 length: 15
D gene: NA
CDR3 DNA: TGTGCCAGCAGCTTCACCGAGGGAAACCATGAAAAACTGTTTTTT
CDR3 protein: CASSFTEGNHEKLFF

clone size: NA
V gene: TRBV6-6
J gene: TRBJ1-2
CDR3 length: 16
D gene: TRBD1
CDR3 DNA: TGTGCCTACGGGACAGGGTTAAAGGGGGCTAACTATGGCTACACCTTC
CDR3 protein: CAYGTGLKGANYGYTF

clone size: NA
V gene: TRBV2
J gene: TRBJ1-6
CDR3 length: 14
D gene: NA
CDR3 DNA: TGTGCCAGCAGTGAAGGGGGCAGCAATTCACCCCTCCACTTT
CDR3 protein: CASSEGGSNSPLHF

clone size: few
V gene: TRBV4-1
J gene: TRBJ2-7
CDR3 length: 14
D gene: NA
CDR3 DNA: TGCGCCAGCAGCCGCCCCGGCGGGGCCTACGAGCAGTACTTC
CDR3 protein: CASSRPGGAYEQYF

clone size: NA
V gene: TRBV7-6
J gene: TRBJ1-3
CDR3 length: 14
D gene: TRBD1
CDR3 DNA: TGTGCCAGCAGCCTACAGGGGGCTGGAAACACCATATATTTT
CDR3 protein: CASSLQGAGNTIYF

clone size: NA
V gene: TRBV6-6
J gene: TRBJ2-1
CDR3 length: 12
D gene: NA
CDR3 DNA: TGTGCCAGCAGTTACTCAAGTAATGAGCAGTTCTTC
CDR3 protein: CASSYSSNEQFF

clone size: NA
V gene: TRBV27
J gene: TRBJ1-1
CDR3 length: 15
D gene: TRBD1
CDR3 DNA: TGTGCCAGCAGTTTAAACCAGGGGGGGAACACTGAAGCTTTCTTT
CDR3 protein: CASSLNQGGNTEAFF

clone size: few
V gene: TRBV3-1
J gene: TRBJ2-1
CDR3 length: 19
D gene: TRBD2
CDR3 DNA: TGTGCCAGCAGCCCGCTCTTCGGGACTAGCCCTAGCTCCTACAATGAGCAGTTCTTC
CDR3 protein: CASSPLFGTSPSSYNEQFF

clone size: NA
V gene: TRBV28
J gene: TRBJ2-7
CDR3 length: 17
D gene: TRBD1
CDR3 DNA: TGTGCCAGCAGTTCCCCCGGGACAGGGGAAGGCAGTTGGCCCCAGTACTTC
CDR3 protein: CASSSPGTGEGSWPQYF

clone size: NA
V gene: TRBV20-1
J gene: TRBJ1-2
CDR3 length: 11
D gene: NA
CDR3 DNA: TGCAGTGCTAGGTCCGGTGGAGGCTACACCTTC
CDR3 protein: CSARSGGGYTF